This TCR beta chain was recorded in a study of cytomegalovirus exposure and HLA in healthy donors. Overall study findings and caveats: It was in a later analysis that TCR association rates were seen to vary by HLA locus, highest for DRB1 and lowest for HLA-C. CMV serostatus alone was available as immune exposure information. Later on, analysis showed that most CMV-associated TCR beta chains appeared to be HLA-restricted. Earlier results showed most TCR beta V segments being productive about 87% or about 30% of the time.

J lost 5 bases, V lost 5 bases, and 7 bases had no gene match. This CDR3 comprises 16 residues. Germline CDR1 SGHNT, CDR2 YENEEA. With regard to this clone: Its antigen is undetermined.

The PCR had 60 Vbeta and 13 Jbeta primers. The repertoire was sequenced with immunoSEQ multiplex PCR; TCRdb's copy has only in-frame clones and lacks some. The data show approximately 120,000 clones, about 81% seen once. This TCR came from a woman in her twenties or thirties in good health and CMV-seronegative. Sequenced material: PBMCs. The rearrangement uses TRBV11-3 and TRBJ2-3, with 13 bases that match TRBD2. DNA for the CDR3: TGTGCCAGCAGCGTCGGACTAGCGGGAGTAAGAGATACGCAGTATTTT. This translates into CASSVGLAGVRDTQYF.